The 23 T cell receptor beta chains below all came from one sample that was sequenced in a study of cytomegalovirus exposure and HLA in healthy donors (dated by TCRdb to 2016 to 2017). The library relied on the immunoSEQ multiplex PCR assay. A mixture of 60 forward primers for TCR Vbeta segments and 13 reverse primers for TCR Jbeta segments was used in the multiplex PCR. TCRdb holds this immuneACCESS table with in-frame rearrangements only. Some clones are missing; in checked studies, unresolved V genes explain under half, and the rest has no known cause. The sample profile shows roughly 140,000 clones; more than 60% of them were found once. Roughly 2.8% of the sample comes from the top ten. Sequenced: PBMCs. The receptors shown here come from a male donor in good health and CMV-seronegative.

Only a few counts were recorded for this clone. The genes are TRBV29-1 and TRBJ2-7; 9 nucleotides line up with TRBD1. Germline V gene sequence: CDR1 SQVTM, CDR2 ANQGSEA. V trimming: 6 bases; J trimming: 5 bases; junction bases outside the gene matches: 5. CDR3 length equals 12 residues. The CDR3 nucleotides read TGCAGCGTCGAAACAGGGGGCCACGAGCAGTACTTC. This codes for CSVETGGHEQYF.

This chain links TRBV27 with TRBJ1-2; maybe TRBD1 (6 bases). The germline gives CDR1 MNHEY, CDR2 SMNVEV (reference sequence). Trimming shortened V by 3 bases and J by 8 bases, and 13 bases separated the two germline ends. The CDR3 is 13 amino acids. For the CDR3, the DNA is TGTGCCAGCAGTTTCCGAACAGGGTACGGCTACACCTTC. Protein sequence: CASSFRTGYGYTF.

There are a few counts of this clone. V is TRBV7-6 and J is TRBJ2-7; 8 bases match TRBD2. The CDR3 is made up of 16 amino acids. The germline V gene has CDR1 SGHVS and CDR2 FNYEAQ. J lost 2 bases, V lost 6 bases, and 12 bases had no gene match. CDR3 nucleotides: TGTGCCAGCAGACCCATCGGAGCGGGAGACACCTACGAGCAGTACTTC. Encoded protein: CASRPIGAGDTYEQYF. Full variable domain (outside the CDR3, taken from reference TRBV7-6 and TRBJ2-7): GAGVSQSPRYKVTKRGQDVALRCDPISGHVSLYWYRQALGQGPEFLTYFNYEAQQDKSGLPNDRFSAERPEGSISTLTIQRTEQRDSAMYRCASRPIGAGDTYEQYFGPGTRLTVT.

V usage is TRBV25-1 and J usage is TRBJ1-2; 11 positions match TRBD1. V lost 7 bases and J lost 4; bases outside the gene matches: 8. From germline, CDR1 is MGHDK and CDR2 SYGVNS. The CDR3 loop spans 15 amino acids. In DNA, the CDR3 is TGTGCCAGCAAGGATGGCGGGACAGGGGGCTATGGCTACACCTTC. It encodes CASKDGGTGGYGYTF.

The sample holds one count of this clone. The V call is TRBV5-1, the J call TRBJ1-5, with D possibly TRBD1 on 6 matching bases. V lost 5 bases and J lost 5, with 11 bases in between. Germline-derived CDR1 and CDR2 are SGHRS and YFSETQ. The CDR3 spans 13 residues. CDR3 bases: TGCGCCAGCAGAGGGGAGGGGGATCAGCCCCAGCATTTT. It is translated as CASRGEGDQPQHF.

The V gene is TRBV4-2, the J gene TRBJ1-1; a possible D gene is TRBD1 (6 bases). V lost 4 bases to trimming and J lost 3 bases, with 15 bases between them. Germline V lookup: CDR1 LGHNA, CDR2 YNFKEQ. The CDR3 is made up of 15 amino acids. CDR3 DNA sequence: TGTGCCAGCAGCCCATTTTCAGGGGATCACACTGAAGCTTTCTTT. It codes for CASSPFSGDHTEAFF.

The rearrangement joins TRBV14 to TRBJ2-3; tentative D call: TRBD2 (5 bases). Trimming cost V 0 bases and J 6 bases, with 10 bases left between them. This CDR3 has 14 amino acids. Per germline, CDR1 SGHDN and CDR2 FVKESK. CDR3 nucleotides: TGTGCCAGCAGCCAAGATCAGACGGGGGATACGCAGTATTTT. Translating gives CASSQDQTGDTQYF.

The chain joins TRBV2 to TRBJ1-1, with D possibly being TRBD1 (5 bases). Trimming removed 6 bases from V and 0 bases from J, with 17 bases in between. Germline lookup yields CDR1 SNHLY and CDR2 FYNNEI. CDR3 length: 16 residues. The CDR3 protein is CASSDLDTPLNTEAFF. CDR3 sequence (DNA): TGTGCCAGCAGCGATTTGGACACCCCGCTGAACACTGAAGCTTTCTTT.

This chain joins TRBV5-1 and TRBJ1-1; no clear D gene. This CDR3 contains 16 residues. V lost 0 bases and J 4 bases, leaving 16 bases between the germline ends. Germline V gene data show CDR1 as SGHRS and CDR2 as YFSETQ. The CDR3 DNA sequence: TGCGCCAGCAGCTTGGGAAGGCTTGGAAGGAGCACTGAAGCTTTCTTT. It specifies CASSLGRLGRSTEAFF. Using reference TRBV5-1 and TRBJ1-1 for the parts outside the CDR3, the full variable domain is KAGVTQTPRYLIKTRGQQVTLSCSPISGHRSVSWYQQTPGQGLQFLFEYFSETQRNKGNFPGRFSGRQFSNSRSEMNVSTLELGDSALYLCASSLGRLGRSTEAFFGQGTRLTVV.

The chain uses TRBV2 and TRBJ1-5; 11 positions agree with TRBD1. V was clipped by 6 bases and J by 4 bases; unmatched bases: 5. CDR1 and CDR2 from the germline V gene are SNHLY and FYNNEI. The CDR3 length is 15 residues. CDR3 amino acids: CASRAGTGGNQPQHF. The CDR3, as DNA: TGTGCCAGCAGAGCCGGGACAGGGGGAAATCAGCCCCAGCATTTT.

The gene calls are TRBV13 and TRBJ2-7; maybe TRBD1 (5 bases). Trimming cost V 1 base and J 6 bases, with 10 bases left between them. CDR1 PRHDT and CDR2 FYEKMQ come from the germline V gene (reference sequence). CDR3 length equals 13 residues. CDR3 nucleotides: TGTGCCAGCAGCTTAGTCAGGGTGGGCGAGCAGTACTTC. This codes for CASSLVRVGEQYF.

This clone was counted once. The chain employs TRBV18 and TRBJ1-1; D might be TRBD1 (6 bases). Germline-derived CDR1 and CDR2 are KGHSH and LQKENI. V was cut by 4 bases and J by 0 bases, with 15 bases left in between. This CDR3 has 16 amino acids. The DNA for the CDR3 is TGTGCCAGCTCACTTCAGGCGGGGGCTATGAACACTGAAGCTTTCTTT. Its protein product is CASSLQAGAMNTEAFF.

V usage is TRBV20-1 and J usage is TRBJ2-5; D gene uncertain. CDR3 length: 10 amino acids. V lost 6 bases and J 4 bases, leaving 6 bases between the germline ends. Germline V gene data show CDR1 as DFQATT and CDR2 as SNEGSKA (reference sequence). This chain's CDR3 is CSASAETQYF. Written as DNA, the CDR3 is TGCAGTGCGAGTGCAGAGACCCAGTACTTC.

This clone was counted once. The J gene is TRBJ1-6, the V gene TRBV5-5; weak D call: TRBD1 (6 bases). The V and J ends lost 0 bases and 7 bases respectively, with 20 bases between them. This CDR3 region has 18 residues. CDR1 is SGHKS, CDR2 YYEKEE, per germline (reference sequence). The CDR3 DNA is TGTGCCAGCAGCTTGGAACAGGGATCGAGCTGGGAGAATTCACCCCTCCACTTT. Translated, it gives CASSLEQGSSWENSPLHF.

The rearrangement joins TRBV27 to TRBJ2-7; 10 nucleotides line up with TRBD2. Per germline, CDR1 MNHEY and CDR2 SMNVEV (reference sequence). This CDR3 region has 15 residues. V lost 1 base, J lost 5 bases, and 5 bases stayed unmatched. CDR3 sequence (DNA): TGTGCCAGCAGTTTATTCAGCGGGGGGGATAACGAGCAGTACTTC. Translating it yields CASSLFSGGDNEQYF.

The chain joins TRBV7-9 to TRBJ1-1; D unclear. V lost 4 bases and J 1 base, leaving 16 bases between the germline ends. The CDR3 has 16 amino acids. Germline-derived CDR1 and CDR2 are SEHNR and FQNEAQ (reference sequence). The CDR3 DNA reads TGTGCCAGCAGCTCCTTCGAGGGCACGGGGAACACTGAAGCTTTCTTT. Protein product: CASSSFEGTGNTEAFF.

This chain links TRBV5-4 with TRBJ1-2; D not certain. The CDR3 spans 14 residues. In germline, CDR1 is SGHNT, CDR2 YYREEE (reference sequence). Trimming took off 0 bases at V and 5 bases at J, with 11 bases between the two ends. The CDR3 is CASSLVGGPYGYTF. The CDR3 DNA reads as TGTGCCAGCAGCTTGGTTGGAGGGCCATATGGCTACACCTTC.

In its sample, this clone was seen once. The rearrangement links TRBV13 to TRBJ2-1; D not certain. The ends were cut back, 2 bases at V and 8 bases at J, with 16 bases in the middle. The germline V gene encodes CDR1 PRHDT and CDR2 FYEKMQ (reference sequence). The CDR3 contains 15 residues. CDR3 DNA: TGTGCCAGCAGCTTATGGCGGTCAAGCCGGTATGAGCAGTTCTTC. It codes for CASSLWRSSRYEQFF.

A single count supports this clone. This chain's CDR3 is CASTSRGSRTEAFF. For the CDR3, the DNA is TGTGCCAGTACCTCCAGGGGTAGCAGGACTGAAGCTTTCTTT. The genes are TRBV19 and TRBJ1-1; possibly TRBD1 for D (6 bases). V lost 7 bases and J lost 5, with 17 bases in between. CDR3 length equals 14 residues. CDR1 and CDR2 (germline): LNHDA, SQIVND (reference sequence).

The chain links TRBV27 to TRBJ1-5; D is ambiguous. The CDR3 covers 18 residues. The germline CDR1 and CDR2 sequences are MNHEY and SMNVEV (reference sequence). Trimming took 5 bases from V and 4 from J, leaving 24 bases between them. The CDR3 sequence: CASSGVSGGAASNQPQHF. For the CDR3, the DNA is TGTGCCAGCAGTGGCGTCTCCGGTGGAGCCGCCTCTAATCAGCCCCAGCATTTT.

This clone occurred once. This chain uses TRBV9 with TRBJ1-1; 8 nucleotides agree with TRBD1. The CDR3 has 12 amino acids. Per the germline V gene, CDR1 is SGDLS and CDR2 is YYNGEE. J gave up 7 bases and V 5 bases, and 4 bases lay outside the gene matches. Here the CDR3 reads CASSTGGFEAFF. The DNA of the CDR3 is TGTGCCAGCAGTACAGGGGGGTTTGAAGCTTTCTTT. Looking up the rest from reference TRBV9 and TRBJ1-1 gives the full variable domain: DSGVTQTPKHLITATGQRVTLRCSPRSGDLSVYWYQQSLDQGLQFLIQYYNGEERAKGNILERFSAQQFPDLHSELNLSSLELGDSALYFCASSTGGFEAFFGQGTRLTVV.

The chain is built from TRBV6-1 and TRBJ1-5; 10 nucleotides line up with TRBD1. The germline V gene has CDR1 MNHNS and CDR2 SASEGT. CDR3 length: 15 amino acids. The V gene end was trimmed by 7 bases and the J gene end by 5 bases; junction bases not matched to a gene: 8. This CDR3 reads CASTRDRGGYQPQHF. As DNA, the CDR3 is TGTGCCAGCACAAGGGACAGGGGTGGTTATCAGCCCCAGCATTTT.

The count of this clone is one. V is TRBV7-9 and J is TRBJ1-5, with D hard to call. The length of the CDR3 is 12 residues. The germline V gene encodes CDR1 SEHNR and CDR2 FQNEAQ (reference sequence). Trimming pared 5 bases from V and 6 bases from J, leaving 8 bases between. CDR3 residues: CASSHRSQPQHF. Here the CDR3 DNA reads TGTGCCAGCAGCCACCGCAGTCAGCCCCAGCATTTT.